Shown below are 30 T cell receptor beta chains from a single sample sequenced in a study of post-analysis software for immune sequencing data. Researchers reported that TCR beta cDNA libraries carried unique molecular identifiers. TCRdb called the PCR reads again in MiXCR, with one record for every CDR3 protein. This repertoire shows about 160,000 distinct CDR3 sequences, about 36% found once; its top ten account for about 26%. This material consisted of blood, taken after autologous hematopoietic stem cell transplantation. These receptors were obtained from a girl aged 5 to 17 with multiple sclerosis.

The chain couples TRBV7-4 to TRBJ2-1; TRBD2 aligns across 15 bases. The CDR3 runs 18 residues. With 5 bases clipped from V and 10 bases from J, the junction kept 15 bases outside the gene matches. The germline gives CDR1 SGHVT, CDR2 SQSDAQ. CDR3 in amino acids: CASSLGTSGRHHYSEQFF. Written as DNA, the CDR3 is TGTGCCAGCAGCCTAGGGACTAGCGGGAGGCACCACTACAGCGAGCAGTTCTTC.

The J gene is TRBJ1-1, the V gene TRBV28; D uncertain. The V gene's germline CDR1 is MDHEN and CDR2 SYDVKM. V was pared by 6 bases and J by 2 bases, with 10 bases between. The CDR3 has 13 amino acids. CDR3 region: CASSHRHNTEAFF. The DNA of the CDR3 is TGTGCCAGCAGCCATAGACATAACACTGAAGCTTTCTTT.

The J gene is TRBJ2-2, the V gene TRBV20-1; TRBD1 agrees at 8 bases. V trimming: 3 bases; J trimming: 5 bases; junction bases outside the gene matches: 17. The CDR3 sequence is 18 residues long. CDR1 and CDR2 (germline): DFQATT, SNEGSKA (reference sequence). CDR3: CSASTSTWAGGETGELFF. The CDR3 nucleotides read TGCAGTGCTAGCACATCGACGTGGGCAGGGGGCGAAACCGGGGAGCTGTTTTTT.

The chain has TRBV5-1 and TRBJ2-3; 8 bases map to TRBD1. Germline CDR1 reads SGHRS; CDR2 reads YFSETQ. Losses at the gene ends were 0 bases for V and 3 bases for J; bases not matched to a gene: 6. The CDR3 has 16 amino acids. This CDR3 reads CASSLGSRGRTDTQYF. CDR3 nucleotide sequence: TGCGCCAGCAGCTTGGGAAGCAGGGGGCGGACAGATACGCAGTATTTT.

The V call is TRBV7-6, the J call TRBJ2-5; D unclear. The CDR3 length is 14 residues. The V and J ends lost 1 base and 0 bases respectively, with 6 bases between them. Germline lookup yields CDR1 SGHVS and CDR2 FNYEAQ. The CDR3, as DNA: TGTGCCAGCAGCTTAGGCCGGGACCAAGAGACCCAGTACTTC. It yields the protein CASSLGRDQETQYF.

This clonotype was detected only a few times. The chain is built from TRBV27 and TRBJ2-7; D is possibly TRBD1 or TRBD2 (6 bases each). In germline, CDR1 is MNHEY, CDR2 SMNVEV (reference sequence). Deletions cut 4 bases from V and 3 bases from J, with 16 bases between. This CDR3 region has 15 residues. The CDR3: CASSSGGGGGYEQYF. The DNA of the CDR3 is TGTGCCAGCAGTTCCGGCGGAGGGGGAGGCTACGAGCAGTACTTC.

There are a few counts of this clonotype. In DNA, the CDR3 is TGCAGTGCGATCGGGACGGTGGGGCGCCACGAGCAGTACTTC. It codes for CSAIGTVGRHEQYF. The V call is TRBV20-1, the J call TRBJ2-7; tentatively, D is TRBD1 or TRBD2 (5 bases each). The CDR3 length is 14 residues. Germline V gene sequence: CDR1 DFQATT, CDR2 SNEGSKA (reference sequence). Trimming removed 6 bases from V and 5 bases from J, with 20 bases in between.

A few counts support this clonotype. V is TRBV12-3 or TRBV12-4 and J is TRBJ2-5; weak D call: TRBD2 (6 bases). The CDR3 has 14 amino acids. V lost 4 bases to trimming and J lost 3 bases, with 12 bases between them. CDR3 in amino acids: CASSSRIAEETQYF. The CDR3 DNA is TGTGCCAGCAGTTCTCGCATAGCGGAAGAGACCCAGTACTTC.

The V and J genes are TRBV7-3 and TRBJ1-1; 9 bases line up with TRBD1. Trimming at V came to 5 bases and at J to 6 bases, leaving 13 bases not matched to a gene. CDR3 length equals 16 residues. The germline CDR1 and CDR2 sequences are SGHTA and FQGTGA. The CDR3 DNA reads TGTGCCAGCAGCCGCGGACAGGGGACCGCCATACCTGAAGCTTTCTTT. Amino acid sequence: CASSRGQGTAIPEAFF.

This chain connects TRBV20-1 to TRBJ1-4, with TRBD1 matching 10 bases. V shed 3 bases, J shed 6 bases, and the junction held 4 bases outside the gene matches. The CDR3 runs to 14 residues. Germline loops: CDR1 DFQATT, CDR2 SNEGSKA (reference sequence). The CDR3 protein is CSARDRGSYEKLFF. CDR3 sequence (DNA): TGCAGTGCTAGGGACAGGGGGTCATATGAAAAACTGTTTTTT.

The chain couples TRBV28 to TRBJ1-6; D remains unclear. Germline V gene data show CDR1 as MDHEN and CDR2 as SYDVKM. CDR3 length: 14 residues. V lost 7 bases and J 5 bases, leaving 12 bases between the germline ends. CDR3 in amino acids: CASTWAPDNSPLHF. The DNA of the CDR3 is TGTGCCAGCACCTGGGCGCCGGATAATTCACCCCTCCACTTT.

The table lists this clonotype with a count of one. The chain recombines TRBV2 with TRBJ2-1; 10 bases align to TRBD2. V lost 11 bases and J lost 1; bases outside the gene matches: 11. This CDR3 spans 16 amino acids. CDR1 is SNHLY and CDR2 is FYNNEI in the germline V gene. The CDR3 nucleotides are TGTGCCTGCGGGGGGCTAGCGGGAGCTTCCTACAATGAGCAGTTCTTC. Its translation: CACGGLAGASYNEQFF.

In the case of this clonotype: A much larger clonotype is one base distant, so this may be a read error. V is TRBV27 and J is TRBJ2-7; D call uncertain. The J call may be wrong; the DNA end is better matched by TRBJ2-5. The CDR3 is made up of 13 amino acids. CDR1 is MNHEY, CDR2 SMNVEV, per germline (reference sequence). CDR3 loop: CAGSLGIWGTQYF. CDR3 bases: TGTGCCGGCAGTTTAGGGATATGGGGGACCCAGTACTTC.

The chain joins TRBV20-1 to TRBJ2-5, with TRBD2 identical over 12 bases. Germline trimming cut 4 bases from V and 11 bases from J; bases unmatched to any gene: 11. Germline V gives CDR1 DFQATT, CDR2 SNEGSKA (reference sequence). The CDR3 length is 14 residues. DNA for the CDR3: TGCAGTGCTAAGACTAGCGGGAGCTACAATGAGCAGTACTTC. Its translation: CSAKTSGSYNEQYF.

This clonotype was recorded a few times. J is TRBJ2-1 and V is TRBV20-1, with D maybe TRBD2 (6 bases). Germline CDR1 DFQATT, CDR2 SNEGSKA (reference sequence). Trimming took 2 bases from V and 10 from J, leaving 18 bases between them. This CDR3 spans 14 amino acids. CDR3 bases: TGCAGTGCTAGAAAGGGGACTCCCAAAGCAGAGCAGTTCTTC. It translates to CSARKGTPKAEQFF.

The J gene is TRBJ1-2, the V gene TRBV3-1; 7 bases are shared with TRBD1. Germline lookup yields CDR1 LGHDT and CDR2 YNNKEL (reference sequence). The CDR3 has 16 amino acids. V was clipped by 1 base and J by 0 bases; unmatched bases: 5. Here the CDR3 reads CASSQAGQGANYGYTF. The CDR3 region has the DNA TGTGCCAGCAGCCAAGCAGGCCAGGGGGCTAACTATGGCTACACCTTC. The whole variable domain, filled in from reference TRBV3-1 and TRBJ1-2, reads DTAVSQTPKYLVTQMGNDKSIKCEQNLGHDTMYWYKQDSKKFLKIMFSYNNKELIINETVPNRFSPKSPDKAHLNLHINSLELGDSAVYFCASSQAGQGANYGYTFGSGTRLTVV.

Only a few counts were recorded for this clonotype. The V call is TRBV20-1, the J call TRBJ2-5; 8 bases align to TRBD1. The V segment lost 3 bases and the J segment 4 bases; nucleotides outside the gene matches: 4. Looked up from germline, CDR1 is DFQATT and CDR2 is SNEGSKA (reference sequence). This CDR3 comprises 13 residues. The CDR3 DNA is TGCAGTGCTAGCTTTACAGGGGGAGAGACCCAGTACTTC. It encodes CSASFTGGETQYF.

The rearrangement links TRBV7-3 to TRBJ2-3; no firm D call. Between the trimmed V and J ends, which lost 5 bases and 4 bases, there was a span of 10 bases. The CDR3 length is 13 residues. Germline assignment: CDR1 SGHTA and CDR2 FQGTGA. Here the CDR3 DNA reads TGTGCCAGCAGCCCGCAGCAAGCAGATACGCAGTATTTT. Translating it yields CASSPQQADTQYF. The full variable domain, in which reference TRBV7-3 and TRBJ2-3 provide the parts outside the CDR3, is GAGVSQTPSNKVTEKGKYVELRCDPISGHTALYWYRQSLGQGPEFLIYFQGTGAADDSGLPNDRFFAVRPEGSVSTLKIQRTERGDSAVYLCASSPQQADTQYFGPGTRLTVL.

This sequence joins TRBV20-1 and TRBJ1-6, with D possibly TRBD1 on 6 matching bases. V lost 5 bases to trimming and J lost 5 bases, with 19 bases between them. Per germline, CDR1 DFQATT and CDR2 SNEGSKA (reference sequence). The CDR3 consists of 16 residues. DNA of the CDR3: TGCAGTGCTGAGAAGGGGGGAGTGATCGATAATTCACCCCTCCACTTT. Protein product: CSAEKGGVIDNSPLHF.

The chain combines TRBV28 with TRBJ1-2; no clear D. The CDR3 extends over 10 amino acids. Trimming pared 6 bases from V and 8 bases from J, leaving 7 bases between. CDR1 and CDR2 from the germline V gene are MDHEN and SYDVKM. CDR3 in amino acids: CASRDLGYTF. CDR3 nucleotides: TGTGCCAGCAGAGACTTGGGCTACACCTTC.

The chain has TRBV7-2 and TRBJ1-2; perhaps TRBD1 as D (6 bases). The germline V gene encodes CDR1 SGHTA and CDR2 FQGNSA. This CDR3 is 15 amino acids long. V lost 5 bases and J 8 bases, leaving 21 bases between the germline ends. The CDR3 sequence: CASSPLGRQGRGYTF. Here the CDR3 DNA reads TGTGCCAGCAGCCCTCTAGGTCGGCAGGGGAGAGGCTACACCTTC.

The V call is TRBV7-2, the J call TRBJ2-5; TRBD2 matches at 10 bases. V dropped 2 bases and J dropped 2; count of bases not matched to a gene: 5. CDR1 and CDR2 (germline): SGHTA, FQGNSA. There are 16 residues in the CDR3. Here the CDR3 DNA reads TGTGCCAGCAGCTTATCGAGCGGGGGGGGGCAAGAGACCCAGTACTTC. Translated: CASSLSSGGGQETQYF. Full variable domain (outside the CDR3, taken from reference TRBV7-2 and TRBJ2-5): GAGVSQSPSNKVTEKGKDVELRCDPISGHTALYWYRQSLGQGLEFLIYFQGNSAPDKSGLPSDRFSAERTGGSVSTLTIQRTQQEDSAVYLCASSLSSGGGQETQYFGPGTRLLVL.

The genes are TRBV19 and TRBJ2-4; D is ambiguous. The CDR3 totals 15 residues. The germline V gene encodes CDR1 LNHDA and CDR2 SQIVND (reference sequence). V was pared by 3 bases and J by 2 bases, with 11 bases between. The CDR3 reads CASSIGNPTKNIQYF. The CDR3 nucleotides are TGTGCCAGTAGTATCGGCAATCCGACCAAAAACATTCAGTACTTC.

V usage is TRBV12-3 or TRBV12-4 and J usage is TRBJ1-1; weak D call: TRBD1 (5 bases). The CDR3 loop spans 17 amino acids. The V gene lost 3 bases and the J gene lost 0 bases, with 17 bases spanning the gap. CDR3 in amino acids: CASSLGGKARMNTEAFF. DNA of the CDR3: TGTGCCAGCAGTTTGGGGGGTAAAGCGAGGATGAACACTGAAGCTTTCTTT.

The chain employs TRBV29-1 and TRBJ2-5; 9 bases line up with TRBD1. Looked up from germline, CDR1 is SQVTM and CDR2 is ANQGSEA. With V trimmed by 7 bases and J by 5 bases, 8 bases remained unmatched. The CDR3 loop spans 13 amino acids. CDR3 nucleotide sequence: TGCAGCGCCCGGGACAGGGTGGGGGAGACCCAGTACTTC. Amino acids: CSARDRVGETQYF.

This clonotype was seen more than once but under ten times. The rearrangement links TRBV29-1 to TRBJ2-1; TRBD2 matches 10 bases. V was pared by 2 bases and J by 2 bases, with 9 bases of the junction left unmatched. Germline V gene lookup returns CDR1 SQVTM and CDR2 ANQGSEA. This CDR3 region has 17 residues. The CDR3 is CSVERASGSETYNEQFF. The CDR3 bases are TGCAGCGTTGAACGGGCTAGCGGGAGTGAAACCTACAATGAGCAGTTCTTC.

The chain recombines TRBV27 with TRBJ1-6, with D possibly matching TRBD1 (5 bases). Germline assignment: CDR1 MNHEY and CDR2 SMNVEV (reference sequence). Trimming removed 4 bases at V and 7 bases at J, with 11 bases between. The CDR3 is 14 residues long. CDR3 bases: TGTGCCAGCAGTTCGCAGGGTGGCAATTCACCCCTCCACTTT. Protein sequence: CASSSQGGNSPLHF.

This clonotype was seen only a few times. The chain is built from TRBV7-2 and TRBJ2-3; 11 bases line up with TRBD2. The CDR3 is 18 amino acids. Germline-derived CDR1 and CDR2 are SGHTA and FQGNSA. V dropped 0 bases and J dropped 2; count of bases not matched to a gene: 7. The CDR3 region is CASSLATVAGGPTDTQYF. The CDR3 coding sequence is TGTGCCAGCAGCTTAGCAACCGTAGCGGGAGGGCCCACAGATACGCAGTATTTT.

The CDR3 spells CASSARGAGYNEQFF. DNA for the CDR3: TGTGCCAGCAGCGCCCGCGGGGCCGGGTACAATGAGCAGTTCTTC. This sequence joins TRBV21-1 and TRBJ2-1; the table's D call, TRBD1, was not checked against the DNA. TRBV21-1 has pseudogene status. The CDR3 has 15 amino acids.

The V call is TRBV18, the J call TRBJ2-7; possible D gene TRBD1, 6 bases. Trimming stripped 3 bases from V and 5 bases from J, with 20 bases between. Germline V gene sequence: CDR1 KGHSH, CDR2 LQKENI. The CDR3 spans 16 residues. The CDR3 DNA is TGTGCCAGCTCACCGATAGGGGGTGGACCTCTACACGAGCAGTACTTC. Translation: CASSPIGGGPLHEQYF.